What follows is one T cell receptor (beta chain) and its context. The data were taken from a study of blood T cell repertoires in COVID-19. Study information: The origin of the acute and convalescent COVID-19 samples was the United States, Italy and Spain. PBMCs, B-cell-depleted T cells, or T cells provided the cDNA or gDNA that made up the material.

CDR3 length: 15 amino acids. Looked up from germline, CDR1 is SGDLS and CDR2 is YYNGEE. Losses at the gene ends were 4 bases for V and 2 bases for J; bases not matched to a gene: 9. Under the authors' procedure: Estimates of nucleated cell counts were drawn from the amplification of reference gene primers. Using immunoSEQ multiplex PCR, the repertoire was profiled, and TCRdb retains in-frame clones only, with some absent. V and J calls plus clone size are reproduced from that table; the DNA served to infer D and trimming. The table records about 170,000 clones, approximately 84% of them present only once.

The J gene is TRBJ2-7, the V gene TRBV9; 7 positions match TRBD1. The sequenced sample was peripheral blood. The receptor's source is a man in his 70s with active or convalescent COVID-19. CDR3 amino acids: CASSPPGTATYEQYF. The CDR3 DNA is TGTGCCAGCAGCCCCCCCGGGACAGCGACCTACGAGCAGTACTTC.